Listed here are 8 T cell receptor beta chains from one sample, sequenced in a study of T cell responses to AZD1222 COVID-19 vaccine. Generated by immunoSEQ multiplex PCR, the TCRdb table keeps only in-frame clones and is missing some. The sample includes 150,000 or so clones, 75% to 90% of them seen just once. Specimen: peripheral blood, collected after recovery from COVID-19. The receptor set was obtained from an adult who had recovered from COVID-19.

The V and J genes are TRBV6-5 and TRBJ2-7, with 8 bases matching TRBD1. Trimming took 6 bases from V and 0 from J; bases not matched to a gene: 4. CDR1 is MNHEY, CDR2 SVGAGI, per germline. The CDR3 runs 14 residues. The CDR3 spells CASRGTGSSYEQYF. The CDR3 DNA reads TGTGCCAGCAGAGGGACAGGTTCCTCCTACGAGCAGTACTTC.

The rearrangement links TRBV7-8 to TRBJ1-2; the D gene is possibly TRBD1 (6 bases). Germline loops: CDR1 SGHVS, CDR2 FQNEAQ. The V gene lost 5 bases and the J gene lost 6 bases, with 25 bases spanning the gap. The CDR3 consists of 17 residues. The CDR3 spells CASSKTGATGWEDGYTF. The CDR3 coding sequence is TGTGCCAGCAGCAAGACTGGGGCCACAGGGTGGGAGGATGGCTACACCTTC.

In the case of this clone: The junction departs from the called germline gene at one end, perhaps through a read error. V and J are TRBV11-2 and TRBJ2-3; tentatively, D is TRBD1 (6 bases). The germline V gene has CDR1 SGHAT and CDR2 FQNNGV. The CDR3 loop spans 17 amino acids. In DNA, the CDR3 is TGTGCCAGCAGCGCGGGTGGGGGTTGGGGGCGCACATATACGCAGTATTTT. It encodes CASSAGGGWGRTYTQYF. The whole variable domain, remainder taken from reference TRBV11-2 and TRBJ2-3, is EAGVAQSPRYKIIEKRQSVAFWCNPISGHATLYWYQQILGQGPKLLIQFQNNGVVDDSQLPKDRFSAERLKGVDSTLKIQPAKLEDSAVYLCASSAGGGWGRTYTQYFGPGTRLTVL.

The chain employs TRBV5-4 and TRBJ2-1; D perhaps matches TRBD1 (6 bases). Trimming pared 3 bases from V and 5 bases from J, leaving 12 bases between. In germline, CDR1 is SGHNT, CDR2 YYREEE (reference sequence). The CDR3 extends over 14 amino acids. The CDR3 loop reads CASSSRGLDNEQFF. The DNA of the CDR3 is TGTGCCAGCAGCTCGAGGGGGTTAGACAATGAGCAGTTCTTC.

The rearrangement links TRBV14 to TRBJ2-2; 10 nucleotides line up with TRBD2. J lost 8 bases, V lost 4 bases, and 10 bases had no gene match. Germline CDR1 and CDR2: SGHDN and FVKESK. The CDR3 is made up of 16 amino acids. CDR3 in amino acids: CASSLLAGASAGELFF. The CDR3 DNA sequence: TGTGCCAGCAGCCTGCTAGCGGGAGCAAGTGCAGGGGAGCTGTTTTTT.

This chain connects TRBV19 to TRBJ2-7, with D possibly matching TRBD1 (6 bases). Trimming pared 0 bases from V and 1 base from J, leaving 7 bases between. Germline V CDR1 and CDR2: LNHDA, SQIVND (reference sequence). CDR3 length: 14 amino acids. The CDR3 reads CASSIEQGSYEQYF. The DNA for the CDR3 is TGTGCCAGTAGTATAGAACAGGGATCCTACGAGCAGTACTTC.

The V gene is TRBV28, the J gene TRBJ1-3; TRBD1 aligns across 9 bases. Germline V lookup: CDR1 MDHEN, CDR2 SYDVKM. Germline trimming cut 3 bases from V and 0 bases from J; bases unmatched to any gene: 6. The CDR3 spans 17 residues. CDR3 coding DNA: TGTGCCAGCAGTTTTGTCAAGGGACAGGGCTCTGGAAACACCATATATTTT. This translates into CASSFVKGQGSGNTIYF.

The V and J genes are TRBV5-4 and TRBJ2-5, with 11 nucleotides matching TRBD1. Germline V gives CDR1 SGHNT, CDR2 YYREEE (reference sequence). This CDR3 comprises 15 residues. J lost 5 bases, V lost 0 bases, and 3 bases had no gene match. CDR3 sequence (DNA): TGTGCCAGCAGCTTGGGGACAGGGGGCTACGAGACCCAGTACTTC. It translates to CASSLGTGGYETQYF.